This T cell receptor (beta chain) was found in a study of CD8 T cells in Susac syndrome. Study as a whole: Fewer than ten of the sequenced Susac syndrome patients were in remission, and about 6 had active disease.

Study-level results: The authors acknowledged that their TCR sequencing and HLA analysis involved a relatively small number of individuals.

This clonotype was detected once. Its target is unknown. Random hexamers were used to reverse transcribe roughly 0.5 to 1 ug of RNA. The method of amplification for TCR beta CDR3 was immunoSEQ multiplex PCR, covering 54 Vbeta and 13 Jbeta. MiXCR, run by TCRdb on the immunoSEQ multiplex PCR reads, gives a single entry per CDR3 protein. This sample has around 80,000 distinct CDR3 sequences; approximately 96% occur once, and the top ten carry approximately 0.39%. The CDR3 spans 13 residues. Germline V gene sequence: CDR1 DFQATT, CDR2 SNEGSKA (reference sequence). With 6 bases clipped from V and 7 bases from J, the junction kept 7 bases outside the gene matches.

V gene TRBV20-1 combines with J gene TRBJ2-2; 8 positions match TRBD1. The sequenced sample consisted of CD8+ T cells from PBMCs. The sequence was collected from a human donor with Susac syndrome. DNA of the CDR3: TGCAGTGCCAGCAGGGGGCCGGGCGGGGAGCTGTTTTTT. Its protein is CSASRGPGGELFF.